Following are 31 T cell receptor beta chains from one sample sequenced in a study of identifying expanded T cells in peripheral blood. Measured with immunoSEQ multiplex PCR; TCRdb has only the in-frame clones, and not every one. There are 60,000 to 80,000 clones in the sample; under 90% occur only once, and over 2.5% lies in the top ten. The specimen was blood. These receptor sequences come from a person aged 18 to 70 in good health.

This clone was seen a few times. This rearrangement joins TRBV5-1 to TRBJ1-6; TRBD1 matches at 7 bases. Per the germline V gene, CDR1 is SGHRS and CDR2 is YFSETQ. This CDR3 region has 13 residues. V lost 6 bases to trimming and J lost 7 bases; unmatched junction nucleotides: 4. In DNA form, the CDR3 reads TGCGCCAGCACCAGGGACAGCAATTCACCCCTCCACTTT. It is translated as CASTRDSNSPLHF. Filled out from reference TRBV5-1 and TRBJ1-6, the complete variable domain reads KAGVTQTPRYLIKTRGQQVTLSCSPISGHRSVSWYQQTPGQGLQFLFEYFSETQRNKGNFPGRFSGRQFSNSRSEMNVSTLELGDSALYLCASTRDSNSPLHFGNGTRLTVT.

This clone was seen just once. The V gene is TRBV19, the J gene TRBJ2-7; D is tentatively TRBD1 or TRBD2 (5 bases each). V was shortened by 3 bases and J by 3 bases, with 12 bases between the two germline ends. The CDR3 runs 14 residues. Germline CDR1 is LNHDA and CDR2 is SQIVND (reference sequence). In DNA, the CDR3 is TGTGCCAGTAGTATTGCTGGGACCGGCTACGAGCAGTACTTC. This translates into CASSIAGTGYEQYF.

This chain joins TRBV5-6 and TRBJ2-7, with D unresolved. The germline V and J ends were trimmed by 1 base and 1 base, with 6 bases remaining between them. Germline loops: CDR1 SGHDT, CDR2 YYEEEE. CDR3 length: 13 residues. This chain's CDR3 is CASSLTGSYEQYF. CDR3 DNA sequence: TGTGCCAGCAGCTTGACGGGTTCCTACGAGCAGTACTTC. Supplemented by reference TRBV5-6 and TRBJ2-7, the full variable domain reads DAGVTQSPTHLIKTRGQQVTLRCSPKSGHDTVSWYQQALGQGPQFIFQYYEEEERQRGNFPDRFSGHQFPNYSSELNVNALLLGDSALYLCASSLTGSYEQYFGPGTRLTVT.

This rearrangement joins TRBV11-3 to TRBJ2-2, with no clear D. V was shortened by 4 bases and J by 2 bases, with 2 bases between the two germline ends. The CDR3 is 12 residues long. The germline gives CDR1 SGHNT, CDR2 YENEEA. Here the CDR3 reads CASSSNTGELFF. Here the CDR3 DNA reads TGTGCCAGCAGCTCAAACACCGGGGAGCTGTTTTTT.

The V gene is TRBV27, the J gene TRBJ2-7; 8 nucleotides match TRBD2. The CDR3 sequence is 15 residues long. Germline CDR1 and CDR2: MNHEY and SMNVEV (reference sequence). J was trimmed by 4 bases and V by 3 bases; bases with no gene match: 8. The CDR3 loop is CASSLIAGFRYEQYF. Written as DNA, the CDR3 is TGTGCCAGCAGTTTGATAGCGGGATTCAGATACGAGCAGTACTTC.

The CDR3 bases are TGCGCCAGCAGCTTAGACATAAAAGAGACCCAGTACTTC. Translating it yields CASSLDIKETQYF. V gene TRBV5-1 combines with J gene TRBJ2-5; the D is unclear. CDR3 length: 13 residues. V lost 2 bases, J lost 3 bases, and 8 bases lay in between. In germline, CDR1 is SGHRS, CDR2 YFSETQ.

The V call is TRBV20-1, the J call TRBJ1-1, with 9 bases fitting TRBD1. Per the germline V gene, CDR1 is DFQATT and CDR2 is SNEGSKA (reference sequence). Unmatched junction bases numbered 2, after V lost 8 bases and J lost 4 bases. CDR3 length equals 11 residues. This chain's CDR3 is CSWDRATEAFF. The CDR3 DNA is TGCAGTTGGGACAGGGCCACTGAAGCTTTCTTT.

The V call is TRBV5-5, the J call TRBJ2-1, with D possibly matching TRBD1 (6 bases). Between the trimmed V and J ends, which lost 0 bases and 10 bases, there was a span of 17 bases. The germline V gene encodes CDR1 SGHKS and CDR2 YYEKEE (reference sequence). The CDR3 totals 15 residues. The CDR3 DNA is TGTGCCAGCAGCTTGGGGGACACCACCCGAAGGGAGCAGTTCTTC. Its protein product is CASSLGDTTRREQFF.

The chain carries TRBV27 and TRBJ2-7; D is unresolved. The CDR3 covers 13 residues. In germline, CDR1 is MNHEY, CDR2 SMNVEV (reference sequence). The germline V and J ends were trimmed by 2 bases and 1 base, with 6 bases remaining between them. CDR3 sequence: CASSLQDSYEQYF. CDR3 bases: TGTGCCAGCAGTTTACAGGATTCCTACGAGCAGTACTTC.

The V and J genes are TRBV5-1 and TRBJ2-1, with 15 bases identical to TRBD2. The V and J ends lost 3 bases and 9 bases, in that order; junction bases with no gene match: 13. The CDR3 extends over 18 amino acids. Germline CDR1 reads SGHRS; CDR2 reads YFSETQ. The DNA for the CDR3 is TGCGCCAGCAGCTCGGACCAGGGGACTAGCGGGAGGTATAGTGAGCAGTTCTTC. Translation gives CASSSDQGTSGRYSEQFF.

V is TRBV18 and J is TRBJ2-1; D may be TRBD1 or TRBD2 (6 bases each). CDR1 KGHSH and CDR2 LQKENI come from the germline V gene. The CDR3 contains 15 residues. With 0 bases removed from V and 6 bases from J, the gap between germline ends came to 12 bases. CDR3 nucleotides: TGTGCCAGCTCACCACCGGTCGGAGGGGGCAATGAGCAGTTCTTC. It codes for CASSPPVGGGNEQFF.

The chain uses TRBV21-1 and TRBJ2-4; the D call of TRBD2 is as the table states it, not checked on the DNA. TRBV21-1 counts as a pseudogene. The CDR3 has 17 amino acids. The CDR3 nucleotides are TGTGCCAGCAGCAATTGTTCGGGATGTAAGGCCAAAAACATTCAGTACTTC. It specifies CASSNCSGCKAKNIQYF.

This clone was seen a few times. The CDR3 here is CASSEGASPGNTIYF. The CDR3 DNA reads TGTGCCAGCAGTGAAGGGGCATCTCCGGGAAACACCATATATTTT. This rearrangement joins TRBV6-1 to TRBJ1-3; D uncertain. Between the trimmed V and J ends, which lost 1 base and 4 bases, there was a span of 11 bases. The CDR3 is made up of 15 amino acids. Per the germline V gene, CDR1 is MNHNS and CDR2 is SASEGT.

V and J are TRBV7-8 and TRBJ2-3; D assignment may be TRBD1 or TRBD2 (5 bases each). Germline CDR1 SGHVS, CDR2 FQNEAQ. V dropped 4 bases and J dropped 6 bases, with 20 bases sitting between them. There are 16 residues in the CDR3. This CDR3 is CASSYQTRGAGDTQYF. As DNA, the CDR3 is TGTGCCAGCAGCTACCAGACTCGAGGGGCCGGGGATACGCAGTATTTT.

The count of this clone is one. The chain recombines TRBV10-1 with TRBJ1-1, with TRBD1 identical over 7 bases. This CDR3 spans 14 amino acids. The germline V gene encodes CDR1 WNHNN and CDR2 SYGVQD (reference sequence). After removal of 3 bases from V and 7 bases from J, the junction contained 8 bases not matched to a gene. CDR3 nucleotides: TGCGCCAGCAGTGAATGGGCAACAGGGGATGAAGCTTTCTTT. Its protein is CASSEWATGDEAFF.

A word on this clone: The germline gene is not matched at one end of the junction; a read error may be the cause. The CDR3 region is CASSPSDFLSIIF. The CDR3 coding sequence is TGCGCCAGCAGCCCATCGGACTTTCTAAGCATAATTTTT. The chain links TRBV4-1 to TRBJ2-3; weak D call: TRBD2 (5 bases). The CDR3 contains 13 residues. Germline CDR1 reads MGHRA; CDR2 reads YSYEKL.

V gene TRBV20-1 combines with J gene TRBJ2-5; D gene uncertain. CDR1 is DFQATT and CDR2 is SNEGSKA in the germline V gene (reference sequence). Between the trimmed V and J ends, which lost 6 bases and 1 base, there was a span of 6 bases. The length of the CDR3 is 11 residues. DNA of the CDR3: TGCAGTGCCAACCCCCAAGAGACCCAGTACTTC. Translation gives CSANPQETQYF.

The chain is built from TRBV5-4 and TRBJ2-5; D perhaps matches TRBD2 (5 bases). CDR1 and CDR2 (germline): SGHNT, YYREEE (reference sequence). V was cut by 2 bases and J by 1 base, with 21 bases left in between. This CDR3 spans 18 amino acids. The CDR3 nucleotides are TGTGCCAGCAGCTTAAGTGGGATAGCGCATCTCCGCCAAGAGACCCAGTACTTC. Amino acids: CASSLSGIAHLRQETQYF.

The rearrangement links TRBV2 to TRBJ2-4; D is ambiguous. V lost 3 bases, J lost 1 base, and 7 bases lay in between. The length of the CDR3 is 14 residues. Germline lookup yields CDR1 SNHLY and CDR2 FYNNEI. The CDR3 nucleotides are TGTGCCAGCAGTGAGGGGATGGCCAAAAACATTCAGTACTTC. This sequence encodes CASSEGMAKNIQYF.

The CDR3 nucleotides read TGCGCCAGCAGCTTGGGACTGACAGGGGGAACCTACGAGCAGTACTTC. Translating it yields CASSLGLTGGTYEQYF. The J gene is TRBJ2-7, the V gene TRBV5-1, with 9 bases lining up with TRBD1. V gave up 0 bases and J gave up 2 bases; unmatched junction bases: 6. CDR1 is SGHRS and CDR2 is YFSETQ in the germline V gene. CDR3 size: 16 residues.

The chain links TRBV4-3 to TRBJ1-6; maybe TRBD1 (5 bases). With 1 base removed from V and 7 bases from J, the gap between germline ends came to 17 bases. Germline V gene data show CDR1 as LGHNA and CDR2 as YSLEER. This CDR3 has 17 amino acids. The CDR3 here is CASSQVPRGAGNSPLHF. CDR3 DNA: TGCGCCAGCAGCCAAGTCCCGAGAGGGGCAGGAAATTCACCCCTCCACTTT.

The rearrangement uses TRBV4-3 and TRBJ1-4; D ambiguous. The CDR3 covers 13 residues. Deletions cut 4 bases from V and 7 bases from J, with 10 bases between. The V gene's germline CDR1 is LGHNA and CDR2 YSLEER. DNA of the CDR3: TGCGCCAGCAGCCCTGACTGGGGTGAAAAACTGTTTTTT. Translated, it gives CASSPDWGEKLFF.

This clone was counted a few times. The CDR3 nucleotides are TGCGCCAGCAGCCAAGAGTGGGACCTCTCCTACGAGCAGTACTTC. Translating gives CASSQEWDLSYEQYF. V usage is TRBV4-3 and J usage is TRBJ2-7; the D gene could be TRBD1 or TRBD2 (5 bases each). V lost 0 bases and J lost 0, with 9 bases in between. This CDR3 spans 15 amino acids. Germline V lookup: CDR1 LGHNA, CDR2 YSLEER.

This chain joins TRBV12-2 and TRBJ1-4; the table calls TRBD1, which could not be checked here. TRBV12-2 is designated a pseudogene. CDR3 size: 16 residues. The CDR3 sequence: CASRSEGDRDSEKLFF. The CDR3 DNA sequence: TGTGCAAGTCGCTCAGAGGGGGACAGGGATTCGGAAAAACTGTTTTTT.

V and J are TRBV13 and TRBJ2-7; D remains ambiguous. Germline V lookup: CDR1 PRHDT, CDR2 FYEKMQ (reference sequence). The length of the CDR3 is 16 residues. With 6 bases removed from V and 3 bases from J, the gap between germline ends came to 21 bases. CDR3 protein: CASSRSGRNILYEQYF. The CDR3 DNA is TGTGCCAGCAGTCGATCTGGACGGAACATACTCTACGAGCAGTACTTC.

This sequence joins TRBV4-3 and TRBJ2-1; TRBD2 agrees at 14 bases. Germline lookup yields CDR1 LGHNA and CDR2 YSLEER. The trim removed 1 base at V and 7 bases at J, leaving 0 bases unmatched. The CDR3 loop spans 15 amino acids. In DNA, the CDR3 is TGCGCCAGCAGCCAAGGACTAGCGGGGGGGAATGAGCAGTTCTTC. Translation: CASSQGLAGGNEQFF.

The genes are TRBV6-1 and TRBJ1-2; 9 bases are shared with TRBD1. Germline assignment: CDR1 MNHNS and CDR2 SASEGT. This CDR3 is built from 15 residues. The junction had 8 bases not matched to a gene; V was cut back by 4 bases and J by 5 bases. CDR3 sequence: CASSGGTGSRYGYTF. The CDR3 nucleotides are TGTGCCAGCAGTGGTGGGACAGGGAGTAGGTATGGCTACACCTTC.

The chain links TRBV7-3 to TRBJ2-7; 9 bases align to TRBD1. The CDR3 loop spans 13 amino acids. After removal of 2 bases from V and 5 bases from J, the junction contained 1 base not matched to a gene. Germline V gene lookup returns CDR1 SGHTA and CDR2 FQGTGA. The CDR3 DNA follows: TGTGCCAGCAGCTTAGGACAGGGGAACGAGCAGTACTTC. It is translated as CASSLGQGNEQYF.

The chain couples TRBV9 to TRBJ1-2, with no clear D. The CDR3 spans 14 residues. Trimming shortened V by 0 bases and J by 2 bases, and 8 bases separated the two germline ends. CDR1 SGDLS and CDR2 YYNGEE come from the germline V gene. The CDR3 DNA reads TGTGCCAGCAGCGTAGATCCACAAAACTATGGCTACACCTTC. This encodes CASSVDPQNYGYTF.

The chain uses TRBV2 and TRBJ2-7, with 8 positions matching TRBD2. Germline CDR1 reads SNHLY; CDR2 reads FYNNEI. V lost 6 bases to trimming and J lost 7 bases; unmatched junction nucleotides: 11. The CDR3 consists of 14 residues. The CDR3: CASSPGRAGGEQYF. The CDR3, as DNA: TGTGCCAGCAGCCCCGGGCGGGCGGGAGGTGAGCAGTACTTC.

V usage is TRBV5-1 and J usage is TRBJ2-3; TRBD2 matches 11 bases. J gave up 5 bases and V 3 bases, and 8 bases lay outside the gene matches. In germline, CDR1 is SGHRS, CDR2 YFSETQ. The CDR3 is 16 amino acids. The CDR3 is CASSSGLAGGGDTQYF. Here the CDR3 DNA reads TGCGCCAGCAGCTCCGGGCTAGCGGGGGGAGGAGATACGCAGTATTTT.